This entry features one T cell receptor (beta chain) sequence. Authors' data handling: Quantification of nucleated cells was approximated via reference gene primer amplification. Profiling relied on immunoSEQ multiplex PCR, and the TCRdb table lists in-frame clones only, not all of them. The V and J calls and clone size were taken over from that table, and D and trimming were inferred from the DNA. The data show approximately 88,000 clones, roughly 80% seen once. The V end was cut by 2 bases, the J end by 6 bases, with 11 bases between. This CDR3 has 13 residues. In germline, CDR1 is KGHSH, CDR2 LQKENI. The sample comes from a study of blood T cell repertoires in COVID-19. Study details: The analysed material was cDNA or gDNA that came from T cells, B-cell-depleted T cells, or PBMCs.

This clonotype originated in a man aged 50-59 years who had recovered from COVID-19. The rearrangement joins TRBV18 to TRBJ2-7, with D maybe TRBD2 (5 bases). Sequencing was performed on peripheral blood. The CDR3 DNA follows: TGTGCCAGCTCACCAACGACCGGGATCGAGCAGTACTTC. Protein sequence: CASSPTTGIEQYF.